The rows below give T cell receptor beta chains drawn from one sample of a study of lymphopenia after photon versus proton radiotherapy. Method: immunoSEQ multiplex PCR; TCRdb's copy keeps in-frame clones and lacks some. The sample records 150,000 or so clones, 70% to 90% being singletons. Sequences were derived from peripheral blood, sampled from a patient treated with photon-based radiotherapy. These receptors were taken from a man aged 50 to 60 with gastric cancer. Each CDR3 is given with its conserved first and last residue. A D gene is named only where the DNA matches it firmly. Clone size is shown for a subset of rows, as once, few, many or a class of expanded clone.

CASSEDRLTNEKLFF	TGTGCCAGCTCCGAGGACAGACTAACTAATGAAAAACTGTTTTTT	NA	NA	TRBV18	TRBJ1-4
CASSLSGTSREQYF	TGTGCCAGCAGCTTATCAGGGACTAGCCGTGAGCAGTACTTC	TRBD2	NA	TRBV7-2	TRBJ2-7
CASRGTSGTTGELFF	TGCGCCAGCCGGGGGACTAGCGGGACCACCGGGGAGCTGTTTTTT	TRBD2	NA	TRBV5-1	TRBJ2-2
CSVEGSGGLYNEQFF	TGCAGCGTTGAAGGCAGCGGGGGCTTATACAATGAGCAGTTCTTC	TRBD2	NA	TRBV29-1	TRBJ2-1
CASSTFWGAATNEKLFF	TGTGCCAGCAGCACTTTTTGGGGGGCGGCAACTAATGAAAAACTGTTTTTT	NA	NA	TRBV28	TRBJ1-4
CASEDRGRGGYTF	TGTGCCAGCGAGGACAGGGGGCGTGGGGGCTACACCTTC	TRBD1	NA	TRBV2	TRBJ1-2
CASSSRADSYEQYF	TGTGCCAGCTCATCCAGGGCGGACTCCTACGAGCAGTACTTC	NA	NA	TRBV18	TRBJ2-7
CASSEETGFPQHF	TGCGCCAGCAGTGAAGAAACGGGTTTTCCCCAGCATTTT	NA	NA	TRBV10-2	TRBJ1-5
CASSLQAGGVSGELFF	TGTGCCAGTAGTCTCCAAGCGGGAGGCGTATCCGGGGAGCTGTTTTTT	TRBD2	NA	TRBV19	TRBJ2-2
CASSDRGHGYTF	TGTGCCAGCAGCGACAGGGGGCACGGCTACACCTTC	TRBD1	NA	TRBV6-7	TRBJ1-2
CASSRAGTGGSGNQPQHF	TGTGCCAGCAGTCGGGCCGGGACAGGGGGCAGTGGCAATCAGCCCCAGCATTTT	TRBD1	NA	TRBV27	TRBJ1-5
CASSEASGRQPQHF	TGTGCCAGCAGTGAAGCGTCAGGGCGTCAGCCCCAGCATTTT	NA	few	TRBV6-1	TRBJ1-5
CASSLSMGVYGYTF	TGTGCCAGCAGTTTATCGATGGGGGTCTATGGCTACACCTTC	NA	NA	TRBV27	TRBJ1-2
CASSATGWLQETQYF	TGTGCCAGTAGTGCGACAGGGTGGTTACAAGAGACCCAGTACTTC	TRBD1	NA	TRBV19	TRBJ2-5
CASSSPGELGNQPQHF	TGTGCCAGTAGTTCCCCGGGAGAGCTAGGCAATCAGCCCCAGCATTTT	NA	NA	TRBV19	TRBJ1-5
CASSFPSNEQFF	TGTGCCAGCAGCTTTCCAAGCAATGAGCAGTTCTTC	NA	NA	TRBV5-6	TRBJ2-1
CATLTGNSYEQYF	TGTGCCACCCTGACAGGGAATTCCTACGAGCAGTACTTC	TRBD1	few	TRBV28	TRBJ2-7
CASTLGGDPNYGYTF	TGTGCCAGCACCCTTGGGGGGGACCCTAACTATGGCTACACCTTC	NA	NA	TRBV6-6	TRBJ1-2
CASSPATRGTGELFF	TGTGCCAGCAGCCCTGCGACGAGGGGCACCGGGGAGCTGTTTTTT	NA	NA	TRBV11-2	TRBJ2-2
CASGEAPRGEKLFF	TGTGCCAGCGGTGAGGCTCCCAGGGGTGAAAAACTGTTTTTT	NA	NA	TRBV6-1	TRBJ1-4
CASSLAGSSYNEQFF	TGTGCCAGCAGCTTAGCGGGGAGCTCCTACAATGAGCAGTTCTTC	NA	NA	TRBV7-9	TRBJ2-1
CAISGFRDNEQFF	TGTGCCATCAGTGGGTTTAGAGACAATGAGCAGTTCTTC	NA	NA	TRBV10-3	TRBJ2-1
CSVEGTGVCEQYF	TGCAGCGTTGAAGGGACAGGGGTCTGCGAGCAGTACTTC	TRBD1	NA	TRBV29-1	TRBJ2-7
CASSPGTVNEKLFF	TGTGCCAGCTCACCGGGGACAGTCAATGAAAAACTGTTTTTT	TRBD1	NA	TRBV18	TRBJ1-4
CASSPQDSWEGEKLFF	TGTGCCAGCTCACCACAGGACTCCTGGGAAGGTGAAAAACTGTTTTTT	NA	NA	TRBV18	TRBJ1-4
CASMGNHLGQPQHF	TGTGCCAGTATGGGGAATCACCTGGGACAGCCCCAGCATTTT	NA	NA	TRBV19	TRBJ1-5
CASREGPLYGYTF	TGTGCCAGCAGAGAAGGGCCTTTATATGGCTACACCTTC	NA	NA	TRBV2	TRBJ1-2
CASSTLESAGELFF	TGTGCCAGTAGTACCCTCGAGTCCGCCGGGGAGCTGTTTTTT	NA	NA	TRBV19	TRBJ2-2
CASSTSGEETQYF	TGTGCCAGCTCCACTAGCGGAGAAGAGACCCAGTACTTC	TRBD2	NA	TRBV10-3	TRBJ2-5
CASSSPPGQGAIGELFF	TGTGCCAGCAGCTCACCTCCGGGACAGGGGGCTATCGGGGAGCTGTTTTTT	TRBD1	NA	TRBV5-6	TRBJ2-2
CSVPEDRDADTQYF	TGCAGCGTCCCGGAAGACAGGGACGCAGATACGCAGTATTTT	TRBD1	NA	TRBV29-1	TRBJ2-3
CASSLAGTRETQYF	TGTGCCAGCAGCTTAGCCGGGACTAGAGAGACCCAGTACTTC	TRBD2	NA	TRBV5-4	TRBJ2-5
CAGVRQGGTEQFF	TGTGCCGGGGTTCGACAGGGGGGAACGGAGCAGTTCTTC	TRBD1	NA	TRBV6-1	TRBJ2-1